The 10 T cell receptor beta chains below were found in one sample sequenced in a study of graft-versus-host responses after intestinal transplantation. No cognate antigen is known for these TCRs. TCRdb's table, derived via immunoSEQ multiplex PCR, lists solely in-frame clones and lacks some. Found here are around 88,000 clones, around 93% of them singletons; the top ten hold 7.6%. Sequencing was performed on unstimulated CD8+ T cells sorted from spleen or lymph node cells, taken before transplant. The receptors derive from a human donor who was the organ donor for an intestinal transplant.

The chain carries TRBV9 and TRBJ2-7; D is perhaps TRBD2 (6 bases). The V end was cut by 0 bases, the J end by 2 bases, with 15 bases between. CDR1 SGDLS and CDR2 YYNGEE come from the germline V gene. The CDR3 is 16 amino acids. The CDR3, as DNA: TGTGCCAGCAGCGTAGGTAGGCGGGGCCCCACCTACGAGCAGTACTTC. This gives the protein CASSVGRRGPTYEQYF.

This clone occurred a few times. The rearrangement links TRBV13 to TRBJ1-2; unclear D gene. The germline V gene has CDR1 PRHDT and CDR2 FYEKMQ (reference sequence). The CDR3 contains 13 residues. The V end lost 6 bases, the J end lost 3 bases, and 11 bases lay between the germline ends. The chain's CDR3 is CASSGEPDYGYTF. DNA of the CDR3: TGTGCCAGCAGTGGGGAACCCGACTATGGCTACACCTTC.

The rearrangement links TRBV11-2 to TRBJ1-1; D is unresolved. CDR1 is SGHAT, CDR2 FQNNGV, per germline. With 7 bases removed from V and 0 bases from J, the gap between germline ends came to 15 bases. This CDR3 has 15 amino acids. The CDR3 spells CASKKEADMNTEAFF. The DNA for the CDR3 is TGTGCCAGCAAAAAGGAGGCAGACATGAACACTGAAGCTTTCTTT.

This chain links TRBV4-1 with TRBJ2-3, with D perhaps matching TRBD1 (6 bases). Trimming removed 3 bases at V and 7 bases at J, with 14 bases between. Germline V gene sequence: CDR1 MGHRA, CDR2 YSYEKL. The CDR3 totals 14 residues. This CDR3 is CASSQRGISNTQYF. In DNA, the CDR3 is TGCGCCAGCAGCCAGAGGGGGATCTCAAATACGCAGTATTTT.

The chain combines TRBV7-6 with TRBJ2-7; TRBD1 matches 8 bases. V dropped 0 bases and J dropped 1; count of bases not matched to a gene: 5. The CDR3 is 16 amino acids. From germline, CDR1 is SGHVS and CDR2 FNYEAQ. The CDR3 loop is CASSLAPRQGSYEQYF. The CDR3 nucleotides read TGTGCCAGCAGCTTAGCGCCGAGACAGGGGTCCTACGAGCAGTACTTC.

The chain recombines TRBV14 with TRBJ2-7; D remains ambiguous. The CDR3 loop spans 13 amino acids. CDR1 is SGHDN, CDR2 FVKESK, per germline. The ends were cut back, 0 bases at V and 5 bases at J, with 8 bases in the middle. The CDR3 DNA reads TGTGCCAGCAGCCAAGACATAGGCAACGAGCAGTACTTC. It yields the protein CASSQDIGNEQYF.

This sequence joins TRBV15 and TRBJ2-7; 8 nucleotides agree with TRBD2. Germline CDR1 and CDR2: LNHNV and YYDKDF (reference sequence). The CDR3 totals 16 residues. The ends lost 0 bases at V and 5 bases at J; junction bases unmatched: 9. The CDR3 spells CATSRDNKREIHEQYF. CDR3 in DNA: TGTGCCACCAGCAGAGATAATAAGCGGGAGATTCACGAGCAGTACTTC.

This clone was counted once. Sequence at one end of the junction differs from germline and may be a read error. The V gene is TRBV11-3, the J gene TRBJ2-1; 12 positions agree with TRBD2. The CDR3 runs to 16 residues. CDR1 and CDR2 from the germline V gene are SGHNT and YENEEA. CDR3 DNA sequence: TGTGCCAGCAGCCCGAGGACTAGCGGGGCTCCCAATCAGCAGTTCTTC. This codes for CASSPRTSGAPNQQFF.

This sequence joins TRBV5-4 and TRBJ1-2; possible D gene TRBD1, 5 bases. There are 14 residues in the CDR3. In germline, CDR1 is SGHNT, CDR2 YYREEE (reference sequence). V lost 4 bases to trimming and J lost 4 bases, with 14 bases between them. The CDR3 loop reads CASSPRGAGYGYTF. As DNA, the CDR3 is TGTGCCAGCAGCCCCCGCGGGGCGGGCTATGGCTACACCTTC.

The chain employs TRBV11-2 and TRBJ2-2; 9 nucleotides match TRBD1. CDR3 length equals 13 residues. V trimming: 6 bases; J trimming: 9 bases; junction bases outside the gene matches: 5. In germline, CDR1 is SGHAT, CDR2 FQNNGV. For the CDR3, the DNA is TGTGCCAGCAGTTCGACAGGGGGGAGGGAGCTGTTTTTT. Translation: CASSSTGGRELFF.